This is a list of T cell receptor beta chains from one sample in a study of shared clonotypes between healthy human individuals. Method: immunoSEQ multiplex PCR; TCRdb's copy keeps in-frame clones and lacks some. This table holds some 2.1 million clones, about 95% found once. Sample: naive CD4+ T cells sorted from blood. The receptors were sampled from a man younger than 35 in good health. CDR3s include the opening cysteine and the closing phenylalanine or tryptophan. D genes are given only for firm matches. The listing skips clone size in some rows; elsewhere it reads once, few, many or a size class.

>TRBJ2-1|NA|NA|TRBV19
TGTGCCACTCTCCATTATAGCGGGGACAGGTACAATGAGCAGTTCTTC
CATLHYSGDRYNEQFF
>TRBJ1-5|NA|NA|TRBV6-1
TGTGCCAGCAGTGAACTGAGTGGTGGCAATCAGCCCCAGCATTTT
CASSELSGGNQPQHF
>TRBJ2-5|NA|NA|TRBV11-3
TGTGCCAGCAGCCGGAGGGGGAGAGCGGGGCTGCAAGAGACCCAGTACTTC
CASSRRGRAGLQETQYF
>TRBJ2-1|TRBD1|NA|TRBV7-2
TGTGCCAGCAGCTTACCGCAGGGGGCGCTTAGCCATGAGCAGTTCTTC
CASSLPQGALSHEQFF
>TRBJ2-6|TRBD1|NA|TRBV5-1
TGCGCCAGCAGCCCATGGGGGACAGGGACTACCGGGGCCAACGTCCTGACTTTC
CASSPWGTGTTGANVLTF
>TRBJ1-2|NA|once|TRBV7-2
TGTGCCAGCAGCTTAGGGACAATCTATGGCTACACCTTC
CASSLGTIYGYTF
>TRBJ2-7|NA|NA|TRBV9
TGTGCCAGCAGCGGCACCCGAAACCTCGAGCAGTACTTC
CASSGTRNLEQYF
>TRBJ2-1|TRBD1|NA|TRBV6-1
TGTGCCAGCAGTGCGACAGGGGGCAGTGAGCAGTTCTTC
CASSATGGSEQFF
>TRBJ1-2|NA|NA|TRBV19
TGTGCCTCACAAAAAGGGCAGGGGAAGGCCAACTATGGCTACACCTTC
CASQKGQGKANYGYTF
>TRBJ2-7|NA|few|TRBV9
TGTGCCAGCAGCGTGGACGGGTCCCACGAGCAGTACTTC
CASSVDGSHEQYF
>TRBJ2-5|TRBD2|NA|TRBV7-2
TGTGCCAGCACCCTTAAGCGGGGTCAAGAGACCCAGTACTTC
CASTLKRGQETQYF
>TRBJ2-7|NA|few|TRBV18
TGTGCCAGCTCACCCAATCTGGACAGCTCCTACGAGCAGTACTTC
CASSPNLDSSYEQYF
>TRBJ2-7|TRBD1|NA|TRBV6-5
TGTGCCAGCAGTACCGGACAGGGACCCTACGAGCAGTACTTC
CASSTGQGPYEQYF
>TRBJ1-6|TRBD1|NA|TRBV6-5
TGTGCCAGCAGTTTCTTGGACAGGGGAAATTCACCCCTCCACTTT
CASSFLDRGNSPLHF
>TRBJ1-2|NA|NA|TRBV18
TGTGCCAGTGGTGAGGGCCGGTATGGCTACACCTTC
CASGEGRYGYTF
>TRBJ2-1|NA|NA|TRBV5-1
TGCGCCAGCAGCTGGTCGCTAGAGGTCGCCTCCTACAATGAGCAGTTCTTC
CASSWSLEVASYNEQFF
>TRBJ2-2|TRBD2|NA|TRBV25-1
TGTGCCAGCAGCTCACTAGCGGGGACCGACGGGGGGGAGCTGTTTTTT
CASSSLAGTDGGELFF
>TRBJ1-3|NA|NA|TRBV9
TGTGCCAGCAGCGTAGAGGGGTACACGACCTACTTAAACACCATATATTTT
CASSVEGYTTYLNTIYF
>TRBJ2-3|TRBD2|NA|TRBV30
TGTGCCGCCAGCGGGAGACCCACAGATACGCAGTATTTT
CAASGRPTDTQYF
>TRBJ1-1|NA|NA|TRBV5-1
TGCGCCAGCAGCGGAATAGGAGCCCAGAACACTGAAGCTTTCTTT
CASSGIGAQNTEAFF
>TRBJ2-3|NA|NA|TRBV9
TGTGCCAGCAGCGTAGGCGCCTCCTTAGCGGGCACAGATACGCAGTATTTT
CASSVGASLAGTDTQYF
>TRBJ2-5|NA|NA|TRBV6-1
TGTGCCAGCAGTGAAGCGGGGGGCCGGGAGACCCAGTACTTC
CASSEAGGRETQYF